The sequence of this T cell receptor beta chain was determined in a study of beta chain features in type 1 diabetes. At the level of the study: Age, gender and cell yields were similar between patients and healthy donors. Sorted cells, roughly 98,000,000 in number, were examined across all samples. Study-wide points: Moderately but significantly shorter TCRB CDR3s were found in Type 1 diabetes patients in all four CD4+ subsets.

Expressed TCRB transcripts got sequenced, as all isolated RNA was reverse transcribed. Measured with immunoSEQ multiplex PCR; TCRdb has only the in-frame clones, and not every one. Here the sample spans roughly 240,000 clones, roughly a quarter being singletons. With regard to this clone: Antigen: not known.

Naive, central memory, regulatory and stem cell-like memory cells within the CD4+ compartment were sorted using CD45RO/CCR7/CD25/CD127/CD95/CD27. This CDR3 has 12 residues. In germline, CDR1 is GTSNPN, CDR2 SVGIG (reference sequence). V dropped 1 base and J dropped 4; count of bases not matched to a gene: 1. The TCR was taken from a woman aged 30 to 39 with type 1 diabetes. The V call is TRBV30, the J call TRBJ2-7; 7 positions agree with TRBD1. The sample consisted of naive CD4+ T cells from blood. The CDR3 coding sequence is TGTGCCTGGAGTGACAGGGGATACGAGCAGTACTTC. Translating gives CAWSDRGYEQYF.